Following are 10 T cell receptor beta chains from one sample sequenced in a study of T-cell memory formation after mild COVID-19. TCRdb ran MiXCR on the 5' RACE reads and lists one entry per CDR3 protein. Here the sample spans 290,000 or so distinct CDR3 sequences, just under 20% being singletons. Sequences were obtained from PBMCs or a T cell subset sorted from them (not recorded which). The receptor source for this set is a man aged 18 to 29 who had mild COVID-19 (a few samples of this study predate the infection). Cell type and time point are not known.

The chain combines TRBV12-3 or TRBV12-4 with TRBJ2-1; TRBD2 matches 9 bases. Unmatched junction bases numbered 11, after V lost 6 bases and J lost 8 bases. The CDR3 runs 15 residues. CDR3 amino acids: CASRTAGGLVDEQFF. The CDR3, as DNA: TGTGCCAGCAGAACAGCGGGGGGCCTGGTTGATGAGCAGTTCTTC.

The genes are TRBV7-9 and TRBJ2-1, with 8 bases matching TRBD1. CDR3 length equals 15 residues. The germline gives CDR1 SEHNR, CDR2 FQNEAQ (reference sequence). J gave up 1 base and V 5 bases, and 4 bases lay outside the gene matches. CDR3 amino acids: CASSPNRGSYNEQFF. The CDR3 DNA reads TGTGCCAGCAGCCCCAACAGGGGGTCCTACAATGAGCAGTTCTTC.

The chain is built from TRBV7-2 and TRBJ1-3; 10 bases are shared with TRBD1. CDR3 size: 15 residues. CDR1 SGHTA and CDR2 FQGNSA come from the germline V gene. With V trimmed by 8 bases and J by 3 bases, 7 bases remained unmatched. This chain's CDR3 is CASSRQGAGGNTIYF. The CDR3 coding sequence is TGTGCCAGCTCCAGACAGGGGGCGGGTGGAAACACCATATATTTT.

This clonotype was found once. The chain has TRBV4-1 and TRBJ2-4; no clear D gene. V gave up 0 bases and J gave up 6 bases, with 3 bases separating them. The CDR3 loop spans 12 amino acids. CDR1 is MGHRA, CDR2 YSYEKL, per germline. This CDR3 is CASSQDLNIQYF. In DNA form, the CDR3 reads TGCGCCAGCAGCCAAGATCTAAACATTCAGTACTTC.

J is TRBJ2-2 and V is TRBV9; D may match TRBD1 or TRBD2 (5 bases each). The ends were cut back, 2 bases at V and 7 bases at J, with 6 bases in the middle. There are 12 residues in the CDR3. Germline CDR1 is SGDLS and CDR2 is YYNGEE. The CDR3 region is CASSVRGGELFF. The CDR3 DNA reads as TGTGCCAGCAGCGTGAGGGGCGGGGAGCTGTTTTTT. Complete variable domain (other parts from reference TRBV9 and TRBJ2-2): DSGVTQTPKHLITATGQRVTLRCSPRSGDLSVYWYQQSLDQGLQFLIQYYNGEERAKGNILERFSAQQFPDLHSELNLSSLELGDSALYFCASSVRGGELFFGEGSRLTVL.

V gene TRBV5-1 combines with J gene TRBJ2-4; TRBD2 is a possible D gene (6 bases). V lost 0 bases to trimming and J lost 3 bases, with 10 bases between them. The CDR3 contains 15 residues. Germline-derived CDR1 and CDR2 are SGHRS and YFSETQ. The CDR3 here is CASSLAMGGKNIQYF. The CDR3 bases are TGCGCCAGCAGCTTGGCGATGGGGGGCAAAAACATTCAGTACTTC.

The V gene is TRBV6-5, the J gene TRBJ2-7; the match to TRBD1 covers 9 bases. Germline V lookup: CDR1 MNHEY, CDR2 SVGAGI. V shed 7 bases, J shed 0 bases, and the junction held 7 bases outside the gene matches. CDR3 size: 15 residues. In DNA form, the CDR3 reads TGTGCCAGCACCAAGGGACAGGGCAGCTCCTACGAGCAGTACTTC. Its protein product is CASTKGQGSSYEQYF.

The chain combines TRBV11-2 with TRBJ2-7; TRBD1 agrees at 8 bases. The length of the CDR3 is 13 residues. Germline CDR1 is SGHAT and CDR2 is FQNNGV. The trim removed 1 base at V and 9 bases at J, leaving 5 bases unmatched. CDR3 coding DNA: TGTGCCAGCAGCTTAGGGCAGGGGGCATGGCAGTACTTC. Protein product: CASSLGQGAWQYF.

The chain carries TRBV5-5 and TRBJ2-2; 9 bases are a match to TRBD1. The CDR3 has 15 residues. The V and J ends lost 5 bases and 6 bases, in that order; junction bases with no gene match: 8. Germline assignment: CDR1 SGHKS and CDR2 YYEKEE (reference sequence). CDR3 in DNA: TGTGCCAGCAGTCCTACAGGGGGCGAATCCGGGGAGCTGTTTTTT. Amino acids: CASSPTGGESGELFF.

The genes are TRBV4-3 and TRBJ2-3; D not resolved. The V gene's germline CDR1 is LGHNA and CDR2 YSLEER. V was trimmed by 3 bases and J by 0 bases, leaving 4 bases between them. The CDR3 is made up of 13 amino acids. CDR3 DNA: TGCGCCAGCAGCCATCCTAGCACAGATACGCAGTATTTT. Protein: CASSHPSTDTQYF.